The rows below give T cell receptor beta chains drawn from one sample of a study of cytomegalovirus exposure and HLA in healthy donors. Clones were read by immunoSEQ multiplex PCR, and TCRdb kept only the in-frame ones, dropping some. The sample yields more than 90,000 clones, around 73% seen once. The specimen sequenced was PBMCs. The receptors were sampled from an older woman in good health and CMV-seronegative. Each CDR3 is given with its conserved first and last residue. A D gene is named only where the DNA matches it firmly. Clone size is not always given. Where it is, it says once, few, many or a class for expanded clones.

>TRBD1|TRBV7-2|.|TRBJ1-4
TGTGCCAGCAGCTTTTCAGGGACAGGGGGCGGTGAAAAACTGTTTTTT
CASSFSGTGGGEKLFF
>TRBD1|TRBV25-1|.|TRBJ2-1
TGTGCCAGCAGTGACCCGACAGGGGGCCTGGGGGATGAGCAGTTCTTC
CASSDPTGGLGDEQFF
>.|TRBV7-2|.|TRBJ1-2
TGTGCCAGCAGCCCTGAGAACTATGGCTACACCTTC
CASSPENYGYTF
>TRBD2|TRBV7-2|.|TRBJ2-4
TGTGCCAGCAGCTTAGAGGCGGGAGCGAGAGAGTACTTC
CASSLEAGAREYF
>TRBD1|TRBV6-1|.|TRBJ1-6
TGTGCCAGCAGGAACAGGGACAGCTCACCCCTCCACTTT
CASRNRDSSPLHF
>TRBD1|TRBV28|.|TRBJ2-7
TGTGCCAGCAGTTTAAGGGGACAGGGAATAACTAGGAGCTCCTACGAGCAGTACTTC
CASSLRGQGITRSSYEQYF
>TRBD2|TRBV2|.|TRBJ2-7
TGTGCCAGCAGCACTAGCGGGAGGCTCGAGCAGTACTTC
CASSTSGRLEQYF
>.|TRBV29-1|once|TRBJ2-1
TGCAGCGTTGAAACGCCCAAGAGCTCCTACAATGAGCAGTTCTTC
CSVETPKSSYNEQFF
>TRBD2|TRBV5-6|.|TRBJ2-5
TGTGCCAGCAGCTTGGCGGGACTAGCGGGGGCACAAGAGACCCAGTACTTC
CASSLAGLAGAQETQYF
>.|TRBV10-3|.|TRBJ2-1
TGTGCCATCAGTGAGTCAGGCAGGGTAGCAAACAATGAGCAGTTCTTC
CAISESGRVANNEQFF
>.|TRBV5-6|.|TRBJ2-3
TGTGCCAGCAGCTTGTGGAACGGGTTCACAGATACGCAGTATTTT
CASSLWNGFTDTQYF
>.|TRBV29-1|.|TRBJ1-1
TGCAGCGTTCGGAGACAGGAGGACACTGAAGCTTTCTTT
CSVRRQEDTEAFF
>.|TRBV6-1|.|TRBJ2-5
TGTGCCAGCAGTGGACCCCCCGGAGACCAAGAGACCCAGTACTTC
CASSGPPGDQETQYF
>TRBD1|TRBV4-1|.|TRBJ2-5
TGCGCCAGCAGCCCGCCGGACAGGGGAGATACCCAGTACTTC
CASSPPDRGDTQYF
>.|TRBV29-1|few|TRBJ1-5
TGCAGCGTGGGGGGTGAGGGACATCAGCCCCAGCATTTT
CSVGGEGHQPQHF
>TRBD2|TRBV2|.|TRBJ2-5
TGTGCCAGCAGTGCACGGACTAGCGGGAGGGGGGAGACCCAGTACTTC
CASSARTSGRGETQYF
>.|TRBV7-2|.|TRBJ2-7
TGTGCCAGCAGCCCCGCGGGTCGTTACGAGCAGTACTTC
CASSPAGRYEQYF
>TRBD1|TRBV4-3|.|TRBJ1-1
TGCGCCAGCAGCCAAGAGCGACAGGGGCCATTCAAGAACACTGAAGCTTTCTTT
CASSQERQGPFKNTEAFF
>.|TRBV6-1|.|TRBJ2-1
TGTGCCAGCAGCGAAATCCTCGGCGGGGGCGAGCAGTTCTTC
CASSEILGGGEQFF
>.|TRBV7-6|.|TRBJ2-2
TGTGCCAGCAGCAGGCGGGAAAGCACCGGGGAGCTGTTTTTT
CASSRRESTGELFF
>TRBD2|TRBV7-2|.|TRBJ2-3
TGTGCCAGCAGCTTATCCGCGGGAGGGGGAACAGATACGCAGTATTTT
CASSLSAGGGTDTQYF
>.|TRBV2|.|TRBJ2-2
TGTGCCGGCCTCGGGACTCTCAACACCGGGGAGCTGTTTTTT
CAGLGTLNTGELFF